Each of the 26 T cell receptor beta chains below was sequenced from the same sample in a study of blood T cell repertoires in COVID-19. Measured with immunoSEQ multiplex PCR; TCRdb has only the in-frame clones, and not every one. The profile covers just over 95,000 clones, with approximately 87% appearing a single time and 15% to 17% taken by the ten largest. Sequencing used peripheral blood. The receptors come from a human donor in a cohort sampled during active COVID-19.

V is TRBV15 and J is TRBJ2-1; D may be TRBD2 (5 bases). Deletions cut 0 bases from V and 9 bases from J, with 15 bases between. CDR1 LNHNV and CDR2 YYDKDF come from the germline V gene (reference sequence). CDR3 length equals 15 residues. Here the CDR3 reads CATSRDGFGRGEQFF. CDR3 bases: TGTGCCACCAGCAGAGATGGCTTCGGTCGGGGTGAGCAGTTCTTC.

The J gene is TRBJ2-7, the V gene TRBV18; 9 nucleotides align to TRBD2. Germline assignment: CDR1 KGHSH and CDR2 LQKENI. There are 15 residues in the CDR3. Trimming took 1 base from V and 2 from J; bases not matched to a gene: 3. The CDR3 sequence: CASSPLLAGTYEQYF. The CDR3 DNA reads TGTGCCAGCTCACCACTTCTAGCGGGAACCTACGAGCAGTACTTC.

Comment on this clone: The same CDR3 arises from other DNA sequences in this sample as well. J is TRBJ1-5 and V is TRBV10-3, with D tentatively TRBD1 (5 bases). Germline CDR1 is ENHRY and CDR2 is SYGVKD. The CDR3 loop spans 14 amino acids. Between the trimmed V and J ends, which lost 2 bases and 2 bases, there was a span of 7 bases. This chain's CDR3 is CAISESRGNQPQHF. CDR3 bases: TGTGCCATCAGTGAGAGCAGGGGCAATCAGCCCCAGCATTTT.

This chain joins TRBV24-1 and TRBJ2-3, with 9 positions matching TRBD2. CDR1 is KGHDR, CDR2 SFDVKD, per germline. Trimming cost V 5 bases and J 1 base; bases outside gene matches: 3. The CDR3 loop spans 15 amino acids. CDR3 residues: CATSGASGGTDTQYF. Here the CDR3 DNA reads TGTGCCACCAGTGGGGCTAGCGGGGGCACAGATACGCAGTATTTT.

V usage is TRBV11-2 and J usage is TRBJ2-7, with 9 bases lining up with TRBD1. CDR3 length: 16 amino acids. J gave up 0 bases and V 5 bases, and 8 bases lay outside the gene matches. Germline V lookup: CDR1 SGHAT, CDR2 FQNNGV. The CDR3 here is CASSGRDRAYSYEQYF. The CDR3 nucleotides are TGTGCCAGCAGCGGCCGGGACAGGGCTTACTCCTACGAGCAGTACTTC.

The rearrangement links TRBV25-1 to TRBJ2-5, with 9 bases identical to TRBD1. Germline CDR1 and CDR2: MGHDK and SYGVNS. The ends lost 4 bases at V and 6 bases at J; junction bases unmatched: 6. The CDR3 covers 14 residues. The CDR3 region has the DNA TGTGCCAGCAGTGGGACAGGGGACTTGAAGACCCAGTACTTC. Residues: CASSGTGDLKTQYF.

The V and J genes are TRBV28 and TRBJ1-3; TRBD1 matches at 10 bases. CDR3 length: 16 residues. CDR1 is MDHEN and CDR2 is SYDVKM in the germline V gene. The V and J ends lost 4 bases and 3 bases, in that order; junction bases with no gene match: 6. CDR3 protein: CASSSLWTGGGNTIYF. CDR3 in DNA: TGTGCCAGCAGTTCCTTATGGACAGGGGGTGGAAACACCATATATTTT.

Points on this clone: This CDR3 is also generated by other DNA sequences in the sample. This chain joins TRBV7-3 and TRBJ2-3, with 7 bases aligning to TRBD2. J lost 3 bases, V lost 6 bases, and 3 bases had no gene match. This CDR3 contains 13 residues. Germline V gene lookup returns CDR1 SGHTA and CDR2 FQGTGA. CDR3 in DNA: TGTGCCAGCAGTCTGGGAGGGACAGATACGCAGTATTTT. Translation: CASSLGGTDTQYF.

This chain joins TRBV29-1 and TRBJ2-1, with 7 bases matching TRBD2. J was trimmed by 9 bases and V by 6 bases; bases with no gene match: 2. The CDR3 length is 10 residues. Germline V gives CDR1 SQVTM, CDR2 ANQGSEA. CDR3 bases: TGCAGCGTGCGACTAGCTGAGCAGTTCTTC. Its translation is CSVRLAEQFF.

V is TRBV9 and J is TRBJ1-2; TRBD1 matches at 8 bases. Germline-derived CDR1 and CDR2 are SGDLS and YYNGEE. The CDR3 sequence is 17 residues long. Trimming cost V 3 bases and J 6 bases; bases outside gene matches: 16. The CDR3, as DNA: TGTGCCAGCAGCGACTCAGGGGGCGTGTATCGTCCGGATGGCTACACCTTC. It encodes CASSDSGGVYRPDGYTF.

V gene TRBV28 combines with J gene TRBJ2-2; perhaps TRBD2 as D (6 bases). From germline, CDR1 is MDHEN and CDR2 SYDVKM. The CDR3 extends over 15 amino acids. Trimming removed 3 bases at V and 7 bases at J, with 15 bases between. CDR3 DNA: TGTGCCAGCAGTTTCCCGGGACTCTCAGGCGGGGAGCTGTTTTTT. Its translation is CASSFPGLSGGELFF.

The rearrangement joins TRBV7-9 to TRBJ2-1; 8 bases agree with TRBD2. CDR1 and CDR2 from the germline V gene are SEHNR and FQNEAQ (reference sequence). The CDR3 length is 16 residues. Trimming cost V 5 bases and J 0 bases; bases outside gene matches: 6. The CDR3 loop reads CASSPPSGSSYNEQFF. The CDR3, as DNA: TGTGCCAGCAGCCCACCGAGCGGGAGCTCCTACAATGAGCAGTTCTTC.

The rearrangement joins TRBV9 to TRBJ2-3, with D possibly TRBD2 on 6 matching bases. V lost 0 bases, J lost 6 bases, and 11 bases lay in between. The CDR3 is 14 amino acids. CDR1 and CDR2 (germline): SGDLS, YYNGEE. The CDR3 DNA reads TGTGCCAGCAGCGTAGTTAGCGGCCAGGATACGCAGTATTTT. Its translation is CASSVVSGQDTQYF.

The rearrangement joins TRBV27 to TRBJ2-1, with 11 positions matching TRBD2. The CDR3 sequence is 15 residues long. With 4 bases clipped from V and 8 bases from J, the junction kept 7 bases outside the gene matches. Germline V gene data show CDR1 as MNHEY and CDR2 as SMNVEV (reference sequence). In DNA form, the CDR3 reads TGTGCCAGCAGTTCGGCTAGCGGGAGGTTCTATGAGCAGTTCTTC. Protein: CASSSASGRFYEQFF.

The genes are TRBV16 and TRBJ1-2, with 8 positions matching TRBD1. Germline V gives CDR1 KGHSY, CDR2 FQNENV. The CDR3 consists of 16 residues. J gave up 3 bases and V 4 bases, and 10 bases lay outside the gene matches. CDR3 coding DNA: TGTGCCAGCAGCCTTTCAGCAACAGGGGGTGACTATGGCTACACCTTC. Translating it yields CASSLSATGGDYGYTF.

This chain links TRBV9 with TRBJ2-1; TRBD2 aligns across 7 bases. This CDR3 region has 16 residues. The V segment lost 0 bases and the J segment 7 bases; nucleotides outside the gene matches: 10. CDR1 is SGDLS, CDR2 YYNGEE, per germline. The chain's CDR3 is CASSVGSSSGGNEQFF. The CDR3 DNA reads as TGTGCCAGCAGCGTAGGATCGTCTAGCGGTGGGAATGAGCAGTTCTTC.

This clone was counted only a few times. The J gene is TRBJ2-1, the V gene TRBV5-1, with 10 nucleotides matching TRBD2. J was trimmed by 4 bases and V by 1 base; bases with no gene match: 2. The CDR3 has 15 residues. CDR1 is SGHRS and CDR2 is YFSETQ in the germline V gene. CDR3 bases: TGCGCCAGCAGCTTGTCACTAGCGGGGTACAATGAGCAGTTCTTC. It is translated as CASSLSLAGYNEQFF.

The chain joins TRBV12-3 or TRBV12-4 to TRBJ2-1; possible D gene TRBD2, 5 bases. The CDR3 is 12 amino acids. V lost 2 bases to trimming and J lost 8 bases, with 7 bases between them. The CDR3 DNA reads TGTGCCAGCAGTTTACCCGGGGATGAGCAGTTCTTC. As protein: CASSLPGDEQFF.

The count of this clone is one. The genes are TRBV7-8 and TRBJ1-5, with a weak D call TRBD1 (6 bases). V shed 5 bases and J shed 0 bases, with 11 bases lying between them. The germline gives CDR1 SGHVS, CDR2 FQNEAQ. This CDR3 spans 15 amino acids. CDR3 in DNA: TGTGCCAGCAGCACCAGGGGAAATAGCAATCAGCCCCAGCATTTT. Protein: CASSTRGNSNQPQHF.

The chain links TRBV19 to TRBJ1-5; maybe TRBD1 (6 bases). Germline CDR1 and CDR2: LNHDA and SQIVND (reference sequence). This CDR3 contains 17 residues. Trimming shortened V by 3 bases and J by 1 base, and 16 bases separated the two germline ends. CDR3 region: CASSMGRGAPSNQPQHF. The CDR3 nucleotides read TGTGCCAGTAGTATGGGTCGGGGGGCCCCGAGCAATCAGCCCCAGCATTTT.

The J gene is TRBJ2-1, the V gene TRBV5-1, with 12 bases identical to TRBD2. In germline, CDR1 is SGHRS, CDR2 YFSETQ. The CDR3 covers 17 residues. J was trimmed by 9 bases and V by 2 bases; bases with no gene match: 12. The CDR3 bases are TGCGCCAGCAGCTTCCGCGGACTAGCGGGACCCCTGGTTGAGCAGTTCTTC. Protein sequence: CASSFRGLAGPLVEQFF.

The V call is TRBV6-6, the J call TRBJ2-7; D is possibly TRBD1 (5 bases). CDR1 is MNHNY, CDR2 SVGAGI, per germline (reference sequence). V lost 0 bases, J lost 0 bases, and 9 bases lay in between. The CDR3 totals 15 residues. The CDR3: CASSYSGGASYEQYF. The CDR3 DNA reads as TGTGCCAGCAGTTACTCGGGTGGGGCCTCCTACGAGCAGTACTTC.

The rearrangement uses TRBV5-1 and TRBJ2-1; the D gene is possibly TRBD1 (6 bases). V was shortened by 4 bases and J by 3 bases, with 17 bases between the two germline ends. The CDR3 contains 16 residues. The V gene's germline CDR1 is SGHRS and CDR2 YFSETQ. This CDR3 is CASSTSTGTLYNEQFF. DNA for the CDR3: TGCGCCAGCAGCACCTCTACAGGGACCCTCTACAATGAGCAGTTCTTC. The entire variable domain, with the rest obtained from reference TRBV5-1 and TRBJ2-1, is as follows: KAGVTQTPRYLIKTRGQQVTLSCSPISGHRSVSWYQQTPGQGLQFLFEYFSETQRNKGNFPGRFSGRQFSNSRSEMNVSTLELGDSALYLCASSTSTGTLYNEQFFGPGTRLTVL.

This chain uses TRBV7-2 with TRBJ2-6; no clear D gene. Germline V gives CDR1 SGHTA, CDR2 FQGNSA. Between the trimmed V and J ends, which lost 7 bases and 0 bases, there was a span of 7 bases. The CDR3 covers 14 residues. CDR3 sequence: CASIGYSGANVLTF. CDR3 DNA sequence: TGTGCCAGCATCGGGTACTCTGGGGCCAACGTCCTGACTTTC.

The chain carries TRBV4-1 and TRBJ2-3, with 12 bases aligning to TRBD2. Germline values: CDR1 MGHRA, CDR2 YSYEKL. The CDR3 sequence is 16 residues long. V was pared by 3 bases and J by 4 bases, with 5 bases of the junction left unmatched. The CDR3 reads CASSQPRLAGADTQYF. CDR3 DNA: TGCGCCAGCAGCCAGCCCCGACTAGCGGGGGCAGATACGCAGTATTTT.

The CDR3 sequence is CASSQTGEGTYEQYF. CDR3 coding DNA: TGCGCCAGCAGCCAAACCGGAGAGGGCACCTACGAGCAGTACTTC. V is TRBV4-1 and J is TRBJ2-7; D may be TRBD2 (5 bases). Trimming pared 2 bases from V and 2 bases from J, leaving 13 bases between. The CDR3 is 15 amino acids. Germline values: CDR1 MGHRA, CDR2 YSYEKL.